One sample yielded the 12 T cell receptor beta chains listed below, sequenced in a study of radiotherapy plus CTLA-4 blockade in lung cancer. The data were produced by immunoSEQ multiplex PCR, yet TCRdb's version contains in-frame clones alone and is incomplete. The sample yields 35,000 to 40,000 clones, 75% to 90% seen once. The specimen comprised peripheral blood, sampled from a patient treated with radiotherapy plus ipilimumab. These receptors were collected from a human donor with non-small cell lung cancer who had stable disease on radiotherapy plus ipilimumab.

J is TRBJ2-5 and V is TRBV29-1, with D possibly matching TRBD1 (7 bases). CDR3 length: 13 amino acids. Germline lookup yields CDR1 SQVTM and CDR2 ANQGSEA. Written as DNA, the CDR3 is TGCAGTCTCCGACCGACAGGGAGGGAGACCCAGTACTTC. Amino acid sequence: CSLRPTGRETQYF.

The chain couples TRBV7-7 to TRBJ2-2; D possibly corresponds to TRBD2 (6 bases). Germline-derived CDR1 and CDR2 are SSHAT and FNYEAQ (reference sequence). V was trimmed by 3 bases and J by 8 bases, leaving 10 bases between them. This CDR3 has 13 amino acids. CDR3 DNA sequence: TGTGCCAGCAGCTTCACCGGGGGAGGGGAGCTGTTTTTT. Encoded protein: CASSFTGGGELFF.

CDR3 nucleotides: TGTGCCAGCAGTTACGGACAGGGGGCGAACACCGGGGAGCTGTTTTTT. Translation: CASSYGQGANTGELFF. This chain joins TRBV6-6 and TRBJ2-2; TRBD1 matches 10 bases. The CDR3 covers 16 residues. The germline V gene encodes CDR1 MNHNY and CDR2 SVGAGI (reference sequence). V lost 2 bases to trimming and J lost 0 bases; unmatched junction nucleotides: 0.

V usage is TRBV7-9 and J usage is TRBJ1-3; no reliable D call. The germline gives CDR1 SEHNR, CDR2 FQNEAQ (reference sequence). V shed 5 bases and J shed 3 bases, with 8 bases lying between them. The CDR3 runs to 13 residues. CDR3 sequence: CASSPAGGNTIYF. The CDR3 nucleotides are TGTGCCAGCAGCCCAGCGGGTGGAAACACCATATATTTT.

This chain uses TRBV7-2 with TRBJ1-2, with D perhaps TRBD1 (5 bases). The CDR3 sequence is 14 residues long. The V gene's germline CDR1 is SGHTA and CDR2 FQGNSA. The germline V and J ends were trimmed by 1 base and 5 bases, with 11 bases remaining between them. CDR3 in DNA: TGTGCCAGCAGCTTAGTGGGGGGAGGGTATGGCTACACCTTC. Its translation: CASSLVGGGYGYTF. Full variable domain (outside the CDR3, taken from reference TRBV7-2 and TRBJ1-2): GAGVSQSPSNKVTEKGKDVELRCDPISGHTALYWYRQSLGQGLEFLIYFQGNSAPDKSGLPSDRFSAERTGGSVSTLTIQRTQQEDSAVYLCASSLVGGGYGYTFGSGTRLTVV.

This sequence joins TRBV25-1 and TRBJ2-1; possible D gene TRBD2, 7 bases. The CDR3 totals 14 residues. Per the germline V gene, CDR1 is MGHDK and CDR2 is SYGVNS. Trimming removed 4 bases from V and 8 bases from J, with 15 bases in between. The CDR3 here is CASSGEGVTDEQFF. The CDR3 DNA sequence: TGTGCCAGCAGTGGGGAGGGGGTTACCGATGAGCAGTTCTTC.

The chain has TRBV6-5 and TRBJ1-3; tentative D call: TRBD1 (5 bases). From germline, CDR1 is MNHEY and CDR2 SVGAGI. Trimming left V 0 bases short and J 7 bases short, with 16 bases between. CDR3 length: 16 amino acids. As DNA, the CDR3 is TGTGCCAGCAGTTACTCCGCGCAGGGAGGTTGGAACACCATATATTTT. Protein: CASSYSAQGGWNTIYF.

This sequence joins TRBV6-1 and TRBJ1-2; D is undetermined. The CDR3 has 14 residues. Trimming pared 1 base from V and 2 bases from J, leaving 8 bases between. The germline V gene encodes CDR1 MNHNS and CDR2 SASEGT. The CDR3 protein is CASSEGPENYGYTF. In DNA, the CDR3 is TGTGCCAGCAGTGAAGGTCCAGAAAACTATGGCTACACCTTC.

V is TRBV30 and J is TRBJ1-2; 9 nucleotides align to TRBD1. Germline-derived CDR1 and CDR2 are GTSNPN and SVGIG (reference sequence). This CDR3 has 13 residues. The ends lost 3 bases at V and 5 bases at J; junction bases unmatched: 4. The CDR3 region has the DNA TGTGCCTGGAGGGACAGGGGAAGGTATGGCTACACCTTC. Its translation: CAWRDRGRYGYTF.

This clone was detected only a few times. The V gene is TRBV30, the J gene TRBJ1-4; D remains ambiguous. V lost 1 base to trimming and J lost 8 bases, with 8 bases between them. The CDR3 is 12 residues long. The germline gives CDR1 GTSNPN, CDR2 SVGIG (reference sequence). The CDR3 here is CAWSGWREKLFF. DNA for the CDR3: TGTGCCTGGAGTGGTTGGCGGGAAAAACTGTTTTTT.

This chain joins TRBV7-2 and TRBJ2-3; 7 bases map to TRBD2. There are 17 residues in the CDR3. Germline V gene sequence: CDR1 SGHTA, CDR2 FQGNSA. The junction had 12 bases not matched to a gene; V was cut back by 1 base and J by 5 bases. CDR3 coding DNA: TGTGCCAGCAGCTTAGGGGGGGTAGCGGGTCATGGAGATACGCAGTATTTT. Its translation is CASSLGGVAGHGDTQYF.

The chain is built from TRBV7-9 and TRBJ2-7; D is possibly TRBD1 (6 bases). Germline CDR1 reads SEHNR; CDR2 reads FQNEAQ (reference sequence). The CDR3 loop spans 13 amino acids. V lost 6 bases to trimming and J lost 1 base, with 10 bases between them. The CDR3 DNA reads TGTGCCAGCAGGGGGGACATATCCTACGAGCAGTACTTC. Amino acid sequence: CASRGDISYEQYF.